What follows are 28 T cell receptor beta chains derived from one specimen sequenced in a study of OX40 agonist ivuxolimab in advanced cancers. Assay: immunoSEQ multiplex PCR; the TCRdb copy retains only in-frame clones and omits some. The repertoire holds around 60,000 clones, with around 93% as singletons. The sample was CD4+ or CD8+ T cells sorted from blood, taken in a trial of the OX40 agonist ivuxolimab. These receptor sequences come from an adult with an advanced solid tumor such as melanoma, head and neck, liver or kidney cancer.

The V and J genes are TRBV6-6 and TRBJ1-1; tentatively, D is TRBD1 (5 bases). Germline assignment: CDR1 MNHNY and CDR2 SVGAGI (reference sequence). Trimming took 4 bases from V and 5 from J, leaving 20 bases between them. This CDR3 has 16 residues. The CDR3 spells CASSFPYQGGMTEAFF. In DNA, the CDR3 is TGTGCCAGCAGTTTCCCCTACCAGGGAGGTATGACTGAAGCTTTCTTT.

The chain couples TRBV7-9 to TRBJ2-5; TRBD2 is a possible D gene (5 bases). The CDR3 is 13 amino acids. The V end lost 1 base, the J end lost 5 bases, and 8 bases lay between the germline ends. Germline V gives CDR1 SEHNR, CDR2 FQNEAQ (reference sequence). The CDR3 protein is CASSLVVAETQYF. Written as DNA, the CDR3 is TGTGCCAGCAGCTTAGTAGTAGCGGAGACCCAGTACTTC.

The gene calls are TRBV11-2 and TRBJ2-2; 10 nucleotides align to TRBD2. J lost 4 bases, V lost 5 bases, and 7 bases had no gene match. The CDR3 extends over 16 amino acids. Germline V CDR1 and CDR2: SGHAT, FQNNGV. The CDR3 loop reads CASSLLAGAPTGELFF. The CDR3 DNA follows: TGTGCCAGCAGCCTCCTAGCGGGGGCCCCCACCGGGGAGCTGTTTTTT. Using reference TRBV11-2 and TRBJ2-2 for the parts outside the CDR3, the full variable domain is EAGVAQSPRYKIIEKRQSVAFWCNPISGHATLYWYQQILGQGPKLLIQFQNNGVVDDSQLPKDRFSAERLKGVDSTLKIQPAKLEDSAVYLCASSLLAGAPTGELFFGEGSRLTVL.

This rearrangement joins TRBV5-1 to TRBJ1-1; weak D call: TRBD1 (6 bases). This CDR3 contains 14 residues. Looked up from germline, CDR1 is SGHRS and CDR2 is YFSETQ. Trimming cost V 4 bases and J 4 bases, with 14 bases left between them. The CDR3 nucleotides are TGCGCCAGCAGCGAGCTAGGGGGTGGCACTGAAGCTTTCTTT. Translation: CASSELGGGTEAFF.

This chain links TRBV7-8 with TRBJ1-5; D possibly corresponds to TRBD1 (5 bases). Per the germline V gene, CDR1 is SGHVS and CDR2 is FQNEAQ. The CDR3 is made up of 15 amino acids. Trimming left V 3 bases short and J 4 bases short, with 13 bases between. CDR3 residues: CASSFGTLGNQPQHF. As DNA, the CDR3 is TGTGCCAGCAGCTTCGGGACCCTGGGGAATCAGCCCCAGCATTTT.

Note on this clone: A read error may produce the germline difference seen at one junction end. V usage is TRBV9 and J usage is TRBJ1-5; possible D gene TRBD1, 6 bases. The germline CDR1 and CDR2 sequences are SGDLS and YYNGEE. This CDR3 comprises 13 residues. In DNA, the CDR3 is TGTGTCAGCAGCGTACAGGGTCTTCAGCCCCAGCATTTT. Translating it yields CVSSVQGLQPQHF.

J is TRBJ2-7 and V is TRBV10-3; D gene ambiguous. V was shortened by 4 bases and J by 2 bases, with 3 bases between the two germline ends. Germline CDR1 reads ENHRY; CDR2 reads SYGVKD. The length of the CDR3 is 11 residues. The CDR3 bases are TGTGCCATCAGTGGGGCCTACGAGCAGTACTTC. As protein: CAISGAYEQYF.

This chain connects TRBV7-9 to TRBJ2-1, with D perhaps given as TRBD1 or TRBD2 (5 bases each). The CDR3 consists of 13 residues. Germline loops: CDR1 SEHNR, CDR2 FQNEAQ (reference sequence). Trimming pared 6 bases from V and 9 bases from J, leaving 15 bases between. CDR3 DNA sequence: TGTGCCAGCAGTCGCGCCGAGAGGGGTGAGCAGTTCTTC. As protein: CASSRAERGEQFF.

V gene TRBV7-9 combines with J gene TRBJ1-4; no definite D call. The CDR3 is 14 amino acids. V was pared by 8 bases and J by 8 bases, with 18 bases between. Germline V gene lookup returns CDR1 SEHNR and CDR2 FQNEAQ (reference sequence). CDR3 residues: CASGRVGAGEKLFF. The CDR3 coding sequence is TGTGCCAGCGGCCGAGTCGGCGCTGGGGAAAAACTGTTTTTT.

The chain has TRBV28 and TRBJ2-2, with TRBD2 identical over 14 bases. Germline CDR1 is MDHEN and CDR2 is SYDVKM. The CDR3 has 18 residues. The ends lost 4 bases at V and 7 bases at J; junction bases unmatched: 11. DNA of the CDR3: TGTGCCAGCAGTTCCCGGACTAGCGGGGGGCCCAGTGGCGGGGAGCTGTTTTTT. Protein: CASSSRTSGGPSGGELFF.

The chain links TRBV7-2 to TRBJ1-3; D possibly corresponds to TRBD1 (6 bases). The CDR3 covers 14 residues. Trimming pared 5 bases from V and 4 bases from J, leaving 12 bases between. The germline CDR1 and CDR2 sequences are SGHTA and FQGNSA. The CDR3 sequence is CASSRTAVGNTIYF. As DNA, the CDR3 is TGTGCCAGCAGCCGGACAGCCGTCGGAAACACCATATATTTT.

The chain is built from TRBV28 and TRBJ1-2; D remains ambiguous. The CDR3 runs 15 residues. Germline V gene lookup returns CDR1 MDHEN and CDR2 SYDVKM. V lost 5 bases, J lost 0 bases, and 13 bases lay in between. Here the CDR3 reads CASSRLSAANYGYTF. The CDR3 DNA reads TGTGCCAGCAGTCGCCTGAGTGCGGCTAACTATGGCTACACCTTC.

CDR3 DNA: TGTGCCATCAGCAGGGCCCCTAGTTCTCCCTACGAGCAGTACTTC. Its protein is CAISRAPSSPYEQYF. The chain is built from TRBV10-3 and TRBJ2-7; D is perhaps TRBD1 (5 bases). From germline, CDR1 is ENHRY and CDR2 SYGVKD. CDR3 length: 15 amino acids. Trimming shortened V by 6 bases and J by 2 bases, and 17 bases separated the two germline ends.

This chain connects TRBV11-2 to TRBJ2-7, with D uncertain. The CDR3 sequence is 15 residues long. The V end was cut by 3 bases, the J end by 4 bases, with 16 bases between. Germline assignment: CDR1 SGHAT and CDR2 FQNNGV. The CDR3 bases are TGTGCCAGCAGCTTTCGAAGTACCAGATCTTACGAGCAGTACTTC. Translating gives CASSFRSTRSYEQYF.

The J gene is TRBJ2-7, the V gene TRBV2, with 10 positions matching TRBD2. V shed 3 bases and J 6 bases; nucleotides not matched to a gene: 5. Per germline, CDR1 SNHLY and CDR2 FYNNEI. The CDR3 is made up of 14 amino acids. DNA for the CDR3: TGTGCCAGCAGTGAGGCGAGCGGGGGGGTCGAGCAGTACTTC. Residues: CASSEASGGVEQYF. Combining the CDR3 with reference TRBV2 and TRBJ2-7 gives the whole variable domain EPEVTQTPSHQVTQMGQEVILRCVPISNHLYFYWYRQILGQKVEFLVSFYNNEISEKSEIFDDQFSVERPDGSNFTLKIRSTKLEDSAMYFCASSEASGGVEQYFGPGTRLTVT.

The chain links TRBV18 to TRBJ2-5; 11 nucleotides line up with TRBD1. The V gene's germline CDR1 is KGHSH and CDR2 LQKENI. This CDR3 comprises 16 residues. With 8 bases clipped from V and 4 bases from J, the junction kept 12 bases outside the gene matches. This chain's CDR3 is CASEKTGTGGGETQYF. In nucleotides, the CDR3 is TGTGCCAGCGAGAAGACCGGGACAGGGGGGGGAGAGACCCAGTACTTC.

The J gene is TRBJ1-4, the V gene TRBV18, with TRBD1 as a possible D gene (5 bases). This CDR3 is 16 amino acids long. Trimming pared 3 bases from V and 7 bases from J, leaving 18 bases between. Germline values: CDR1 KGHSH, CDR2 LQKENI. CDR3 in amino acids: CASSPSRGGGSEKLFF. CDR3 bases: TGTGCCAGCTCACCCAGCCGGGGTGGGGGTAGTGAAAAACTGTTTTTT.

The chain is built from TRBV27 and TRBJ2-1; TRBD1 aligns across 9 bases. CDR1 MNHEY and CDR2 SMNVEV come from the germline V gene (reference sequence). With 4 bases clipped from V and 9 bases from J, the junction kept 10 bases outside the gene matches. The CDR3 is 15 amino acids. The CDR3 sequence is CASSYTGGRSGEQFF. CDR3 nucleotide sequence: TGTGCCAGCAGTTATACAGGGGGCCGGAGTGGTGAGCAGTTCTTC.

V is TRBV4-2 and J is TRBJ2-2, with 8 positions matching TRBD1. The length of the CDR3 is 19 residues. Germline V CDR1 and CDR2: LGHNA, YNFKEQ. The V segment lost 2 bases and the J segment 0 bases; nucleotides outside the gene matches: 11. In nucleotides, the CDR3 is TGTGCCAGCAGCCAAATCCCCGGGACAGGCCACGCGAACACCGGGGAGCTGTTTTTT. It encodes CASSQIPGTGHANTGELFF.

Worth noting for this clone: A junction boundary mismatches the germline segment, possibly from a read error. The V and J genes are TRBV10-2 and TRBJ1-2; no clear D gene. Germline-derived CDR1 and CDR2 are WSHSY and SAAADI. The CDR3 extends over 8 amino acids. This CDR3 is CASLPTVF. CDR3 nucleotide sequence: TGCGCCAGCCTCCCCACCGTCTTC.

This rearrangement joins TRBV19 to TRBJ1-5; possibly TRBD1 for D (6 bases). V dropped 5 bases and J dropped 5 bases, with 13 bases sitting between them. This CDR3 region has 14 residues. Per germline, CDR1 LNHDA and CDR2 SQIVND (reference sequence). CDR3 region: CASSPGALDQPQHF. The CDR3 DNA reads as TGTGCCAGTAGTCCAGGGGCCCTAGATCAGCCCCAGCATTTT.

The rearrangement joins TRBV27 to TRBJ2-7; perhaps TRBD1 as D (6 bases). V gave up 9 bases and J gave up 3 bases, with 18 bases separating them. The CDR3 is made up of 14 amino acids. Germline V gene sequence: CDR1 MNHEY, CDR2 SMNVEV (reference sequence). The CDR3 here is CASVTGLDHYEQYF. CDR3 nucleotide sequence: TGTGCCAGTGTGACAGGATTGGATCACTACGAGCAGTACTTC.

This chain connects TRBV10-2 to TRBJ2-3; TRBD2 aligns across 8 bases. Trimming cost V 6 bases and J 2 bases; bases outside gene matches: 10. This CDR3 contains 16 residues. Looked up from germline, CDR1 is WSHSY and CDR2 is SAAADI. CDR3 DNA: TGCGCCAGCAGGGGGAGTAGCGGGGAATCCACAGATACGCAGTATTTT. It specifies CASRGSSGESTDTQYF.

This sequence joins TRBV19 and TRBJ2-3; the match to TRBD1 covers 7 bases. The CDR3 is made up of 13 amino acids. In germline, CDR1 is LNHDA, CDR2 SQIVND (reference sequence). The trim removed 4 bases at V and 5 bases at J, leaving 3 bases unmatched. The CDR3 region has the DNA TGTGCCAGTAGTAGCCGGGACAGAGATACGCAGTATTTT. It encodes CASSSRDRDTQYF.

This CDR3 is CASSSSGTANNEKLFF. CDR3 coding DNA: TGTGCCAGCAGTTCCTCCGGGACAGCAAATAATGAAAAACTGTTTTTT. This rearrangement joins TRBV28 to TRBJ1-4; 7 bases agree with TRBD1. Germline V gene data show CDR1 as MDHEN and CDR2 as SYDVKM. This CDR3 has 16 residues. Trimming removed 4 bases from V and 4 bases from J; junction bases left unmatched: 9.

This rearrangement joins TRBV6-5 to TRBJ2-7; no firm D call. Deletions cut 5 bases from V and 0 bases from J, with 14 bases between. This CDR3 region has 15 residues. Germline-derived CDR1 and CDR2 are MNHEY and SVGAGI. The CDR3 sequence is CASSIQSGYSYEQYF. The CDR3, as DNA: TGTGCCAGCAGTATACAGTCCGGTTACTCCTACGAGCAGTACTTC.

The CDR3 sequence: CASSTGGTGEQYF. Written as DNA, the CDR3 is TGTGCCAGTAGCACAGGGGGGACAGGGGAGCAGTACTTC. The chain employs TRBV19 and TRBJ2-7, with 9 nucleotides matching TRBD1. The CDR3 has 13 amino acids. V lost 6 bases to trimming and J lost 7 bases; unmatched junction nucleotides: 7. CDR1 is LNHDA and CDR2 is SQIVND in the germline V gene (reference sequence).

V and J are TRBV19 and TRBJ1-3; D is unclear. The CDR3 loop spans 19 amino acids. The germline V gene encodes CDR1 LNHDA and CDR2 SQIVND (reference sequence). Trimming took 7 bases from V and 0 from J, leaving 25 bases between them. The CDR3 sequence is CASKHGETYSPFSGNTIYF. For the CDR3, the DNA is TGTGCCAGTAAACATGGAGAAACCTACTCCCCCTTCTCTGGAAACACCATATATTTT.